These 31 T cell receptor beta chains came from one sample sequenced in a study of blood T cells in healthy people across ages. Alongside a J-beta primer mix, a sample-barcoded 5' primer served in a second PCR lasting 7 to 11 cycles. In TCRdb, the 5' RACE reads were re-called with MiXCR into one record per CDR3 protein. The sample has some 890,000 distinct CDR3 sequences; 25% to 35% are singletons. This sample also belongs to another study, concerning T cells of mothers and their children.

The source material was blood. Every receptor here comes from a woman aged 40-49 years in good health.

CDR3 in amino acids: CASSFGTPLGTEAFF. CDR3 nucleotides: TGTGCCAGCAGTTTCGGGACCCCGTTAGGCACTGAAGCTTTCTTT. The rearrangement joins TRBV12-3 or TRBV12-4 to TRBJ1-1, with D perhaps TRBD1 (5 bases). Trimming shortened V by 3 bases and J by 4 bases, and 15 bases separated the two germline ends. The CDR3 length is 15 residues.

Comment on this clonotype: With a much larger clone just one base away, this may be a read error. The gene calls are TRBV7-2 and TRBJ2-3; 8 bases line up with TRBD1. The germline CDR1 and CDR2 sequences are SGHTA and FQGNSA. CDR3 length equals 18 residues. The CDR3 DNA reads TGTGCCAGCGGCTTAATTGCAGGCAGGGGGCGAAGCACAGATACGCAGTATTTT. Translation gives CASGLIAGRGRSTDTQYF.

A word on this clonotype: An end of the junction does not agree with germline; a read error may underlie this. The genes are TRBV27 and TRBJ1-1; 8 nucleotides agree with TRBD1. Germline V gene lookup returns CDR1 MNHEY and CDR2 SMNVEV (reference sequence). The CDR3 totals 15 residues. In nucleotides, the CDR3 is TGTGCCAGCAGTTCGACAGGGGCCATGAACACTGAAACTTTCTTT. Its protein is CASSSTGAMNTETFF.

This clonotype showed up many times. The chain links TRBV12-5 to TRBJ2-7; D is unclear. Per germline, CDR1 LGHNT and CDR2 FRNRAP. Trimming took off 7 bases at V and 0 bases at J, with 13 bases between the two ends. The CDR3 totals 14 residues. CDR3 amino acids: CASARTGSSYEQYF. In DNA form, the CDR3 reads TGTGCTAGTGCCAGGACGGGTAGCTCCTACGAGCAGTACTTC.

This sequence joins TRBV28 and TRBJ2-2, with TRBD1 matching over 8 bases. The trim removed 6 bases at V and 1 base at J, leaving 22 bases unmatched. Germline V lookup: CDR1 MDHEN, CDR2 SYDVKM. This CDR3 contains 21 residues. CDR3 sequence reads: CASSPADLFGQGKGNTGELFF. The CDR3 DNA is TGTGCCAGCAGCCCAGCCGACCTCTTCGGACAGGGCAAGGGGAACACCGGGGAGCTGTTTTTT.

This clonotype has a handful of counts. The chain uses TRBV19 and TRBJ2-1; perhaps D is TRBD1 or TRBD2 (6 bases each). The CDR3 contains 16 residues. Germline V gene lookup returns CDR1 LNHDA and CDR2 SQIVND (reference sequence). The germline V and J ends were trimmed by 7 bases and 6 bases, with 22 bases remaining between them. The CDR3 DNA sequence: TGTGCCAGTACTCCAGTCCGGAGGGGGTACACCAATGAGCAGTTCTTC. It yields the protein CASTPVRRGYTNEQFF.

The chain is built from TRBV24-1 and TRBJ2-5, with 12 bases identical to TRBD1. V lost 9 bases and J lost 11; bases outside the gene matches: 9. The germline V gene has CDR1 KGHDR and CDR2 SFDVKD. This CDR3 is 13 amino acids long. The chain's CDR3 is CATSGTGGNEQYF. The CDR3 bases are TGTGCCACCTCCGGGACAGGGGGCAATGAGCAGTACTTC.

This chain uses TRBV7-2 with TRBJ2-1; 7 nucleotides line up with TRBD2. Germline-derived CDR1 and CDR2 are SGHTA and FQGNSA. The CDR3 runs 18 residues. The junction had 15 bases not matched to a gene; V was cut back by 5 bases and J by 2 bases. The CDR3 coding sequence is TGTGCCAGCAGCCCCCCGTACTGGGGGGAGGGAACCTACAATGAGCAGTTCTTC. Protein: CASSPPYWGEGTYNEQFF.

This sequence joins TRBV14 and TRBJ2-7, with 8 bases that match TRBD2. The junction had 15 bases not matched to a gene; V was cut back by 7 bases and J by 7 bases. The length of the CDR3 is 15 residues. Germline V gene lookup returns CDR1 SGHDN and CDR2 FVKESK. This CDR3 reads CASTPLTGGSHEQYF. The CDR3 region has the DNA TGTGCCAGCACCCCATTGACGGGGGGGAGTCATGAGCAGTACTTC.

This clonotype has at least ten counts. The chain links TRBV9 to TRBJ2-1; a weak D match, TRBD1 (5 bases). V lost 0 bases to trimming and J lost 10 bases, with 8 bases between them. The CDR3 loop spans 12 amino acids. Germline V gives CDR1 SGDLS, CDR2 YYNGEE. This CDR3 is CASSVDRGEQFF. The CDR3 DNA sequence: TGTGCCAGCAGCGTAGATAGGGGAGAGCAGTTCTTC.

This clonotype has just a few counts. The chain joins TRBV7-2 to TRBJ2-7; D might be TRBD2 (6 bases). Germline lookup yields CDR1 SGHTA and CDR2 FQGNSA. The germline V and J ends were trimmed by 5 bases and 6 bases, with 23 bases remaining between them. The CDR3 has 16 amino acids. The DNA of the CDR3 is TGTGCCAGCAGCGCCAGGCGGGGAAGTGAGGGAAGCGAGCAGTACTTC. Translation: CASSARRGSEGSEQYF. Supplemented by reference TRBV7-2 and TRBJ2-7, the full variable domain reads GAGVSQSPSNKVTEKGKDVELRCDPISGHTALYWYRQSLGQGLEFLIYFQGNSAPDKSGLPSDRFSAERTGGSVSTLTIQRTQQEDSAVYLCASSARRGSEGSEQYFGPGTRLTVT.

This clonotype has ten or more counts. The chain is built from TRBV29-1 and TRBJ1-2; 10 bases are shared with TRBD1. The CDR3 sequence is 13 residues long. V was pared by 4 bases and J by 3 bases, with 2 bases of the junction left unmatched. Germline V gene lookup returns CDR1 SQVTM and CDR2 ANQGSEA. The CDR3 region is CSVGGTGDYGYTF. In DNA form, the CDR3 reads TGCAGCGTTGGCGGGACAGGGGACTATGGCTACACCTTC.

This clonotype has just a few counts. The chain employs TRBV12-5 and TRBJ1-1, with D perhaps matching TRBD1 (5 bases). CDR3 length: 12 amino acids. Looked up from germline, CDR1 is LGHNT and CDR2 is FRNRAP. Trimming cost V 4 bases and J 4 bases, with 7 bases left between them. The CDR3 loop reads CASGWGSTEAFF. The CDR3, as DNA: TGTGCTAGTGGTTGGGGGAGCACTGAAGCTTTCTTT. Using reference TRBV12-5 and TRBJ1-1 for the parts outside the CDR3, the full variable domain is DARVTQTPRHKVTEMGQEVTMRCQPILGHNTVFWYRQTMMQGLELLAYFRNRAPLDDSGMPKDRFSAEMPDATLATLKIQPSEPRDSAVYFCASGWGSTEAFFGQGTRLTVV.

The chain couples TRBV10-3 to TRBJ1-4; TRBD1 agrees at 7 bases. Germline V CDR1 and CDR2: ENHRY, SYGVKD. The CDR3 sequence is 14 residues long. V shed 3 bases, J shed 7 bases, and the junction held 5 bases outside the gene matches. The CDR3 sequence is CAISEQGLSEKLFF. The CDR3 nucleotides are TGTGCCATCAGTGAACAGGGGTTGAGTGAAAAACTGTTTTTT.

This clonotype was seen only a few times. The chain is built from TRBV12-3 or TRBV12-4 and TRBJ1-5; 9 nucleotides match TRBD1. The length of the CDR3 is 15 residues. The V gene end was trimmed by 4 bases and the J gene end by 5 bases; junction bases not matched to a gene: 6. CDR3 sequence reads: CASSSTGGIYQPQHF. In nucleotides, the CDR3 is TGTGCCAGCAGTTCGACAGGGGGAATCTATCAGCCCCAGCATTTT.

This clonotype was recorded only once. A much larger clone lies a single base off, so this may be a read error. This chain joins TRBV5-1 and TRBJ2-7; D perhaps matches TRBD1 (5 bases). Germline CDR1 SGHRS, CDR2 YFSETQ. The CDR3 covers 14 residues. In nucleotides, the CDR3 is TGCGCCAGCAGCTTGGCAGGGTCTTACTACGAGCGGTACTTC. This encodes CASSLAGSYYERYF.

The sample holds a few counts of this clonotype. The V gene is TRBV7-2, the J gene TRBJ1-2; a weak D match, TRBD1 (6 bases). Germline V gene data show CDR1 as SGHTA and CDR2 as FQGNSA. The V end was cut by 4 bases, the J end by 5 bases, with 14 bases between. This CDR3 is 14 amino acids long. The DNA for the CDR3 is TGTACCAGCAGCTCACAGGGATTGGGGTATGGCTACACCTTC. Residues: CTSSSQGLGYGYTF.

This clonotype has just a few counts. The chain employs TRBV5-1 and TRBJ2-3; TRBD2 aligns across 7 bases. Per germline, CDR1 SGHRS and CDR2 YFSETQ. This CDR3 contains 15 residues. After removal of 3 bases from V and 2 bases from J, the junction contained 6 bases not matched to a gene. CDR3 region: CASSSSGYDTDTQYF. CDR3 DNA: TGCGCCAGCAGCTCTAGCGGCTACGACACAGATACGCAGTATTTT.

This clonotype came up a few times. The V gene is TRBV6-2 or TRBV6-3, the J gene TRBJ2-3; D uncertain. CDR3 length equals 17 residues. Germline CDR1 and CDR2: MNHEY and SVGEGT. Trimming took off 4 bases at V and 3 bases at J, with 20 bases between the two ends. This CDR3 is CASSFPPGLDPTDTQYF. The CDR3 bases are TGTGCCAGCAGTTTTCCGCCCGGTCTGGACCCGACAGATACGCAGTATTTT.

This clonotype has at least ten counts. The rearrangement links TRBV4-2 to TRBJ1-2, with a weak D call TRBD1 (6 bases). Germline V gene data show CDR1 as LGHNA and CDR2 as YNFKEQ. The CDR3 has 14 amino acids. With 4 bases removed from V and 4 bases from J, the gap between germline ends came to 13 bases. The CDR3: CASSLGTSLYGYTF. In DNA form, the CDR3 reads TGTGCCAGCAGCCTCGGGACATCCCTCTATGGCTACACCTTC.

The rearrangement joins TRBV12-3 or TRBV12-4 to TRBJ1-6; the match to TRBD1 covers 7 bases. The V segment lost 0 bases and the J segment 7 bases; nucleotides outside the gene matches: 6. This CDR3 region has 16 residues. The CDR3: CASSLAEGARNSPLHF. The CDR3 coding sequence is TGTGCCAGCAGTTTAGCGGAGGGGGCGAGAAATTCACCCCTCCACTTT.

This clonotype has ten or more counts. The chain links TRBV28 to TRBJ1-2, with TRBD1 as a possible D gene (6 bases). The V gene lost 3 bases and the J gene lost 7 bases, with 15 bases spanning the gap. CDR1 and CDR2 (germline): MDHEN, SYDVKM. CDR3 length equals 14 residues. CDR3 sequence reads: CASSFQGNGFGYTF. CDR3 coding DNA: TGTGCCAGCAGTTTCCAGGGGAATGGTTTTGGCTACACCTTC.

This clonotype was recorded at least ten times. The rearrangement links TRBV14 to TRBJ2-5; D is perhaps TRBD1 (6 bases). The CDR3 is made up of 16 amino acids. The V gene's germline CDR1 is SGHDN and CDR2 FVKESK. V was trimmed by 3 bases and J by 2 bases, leaving 16 bases between them. The CDR3 DNA is TGTGCCAGCAGCCAGACGACAGGATCACCTCAAGAGACCCAGTACTTC. This encodes CASSQTTGSPQETQYF.

This clonotype was picked up a small number of times. This chain joins TRBV6-1 and TRBJ2-1; tentatively, D is TRBD1 or TRBD2 (7 bases each). In germline, CDR1 is MNHNS, CDR2 SASEGT. This CDR3 contains 15 residues. V dropped 6 bases and J dropped 5 bases, with 17 bases sitting between them. CDR3 protein: CASSPRGGFHNEQFF. For the CDR3, the DNA is TGTGCCAGCAGCCCCAGGGGGGGATTTCACAATGAGCAGTTCTTC.

The CDR3 reads CSARDGRMDQPQHF. For the CDR3, the DNA is TGCAGTGCTAGGGACGGCAGGATGGACCAGCCCCAGCATTTT. The gene calls are TRBV20-1 and TRBJ1-5, with no clear D. CDR3 length: 14 residues. Deletions cut 3 bases from V and 7 bases from J, with 16 bases between. Per germline, CDR1 DFQATT and CDR2 SNEGSKA (reference sequence).

This clonotype was picked up many times. The J gene is TRBJ1-2, the V gene TRBV2; no definite D call. The length of the CDR3 is 14 residues. The V gene lost 7 bases and the J gene lost 5 bases, with 17 bases spanning the gap. Germline CDR1 SNHLY, CDR2 FYNNEI. Written as DNA, the CDR3 is TGTGCCAGCATACGGTTTTTGGACGCATATGGCTACACCTTC. This translates into CASIRFLDAYGYTF.

The sample holds a few counts of this clonotype. The rearrangement uses TRBV11-2 and TRBJ1-1, with D possibly matching TRBD1 (6 bases). This CDR3 spans 15 amino acids. Between the trimmed V and J ends, which lost 2 bases and 5 bases, there was a span of 15 bases. CDR1 is SGHAT and CDR2 is FQNNGV in the germline V gene. Here the CDR3 DNA reads TGTGCCAGCAGCTTATCGACAGCCCAGGGGACTGAAGCTTTCTTT. Amino acid sequence: CASSLSTAQGTEAFF.

This clonotype was counted between two and nine times. CDR3 in amino acids: CSARLASGTDTQYF. The CDR3 DNA follows: TGCAGTGCTAGATTAGCGTCAGGCACAGATACGCAGTATTTT. This rearrangement joins TRBV20-1 to TRBJ2-3, with D possibly TRBD2 on 5 matching bases. Trimming pared 2 bases from V and 1 base from J, leaving 10 bases between. The CDR3 sequence is 14 residues long. The germline CDR1 and CDR2 sequences are DFQATT and SNEGSKA (reference sequence).

In the case of this clonotype: The junction does not match germline at one end; this may be a read error. The chain has TRBV20-1 and TRBJ2-6; D might be TRBD1 (6 bases). Germline CDR1 DFQATT, CDR2 SNEGSKA (reference sequence). This CDR3 has 17 residues. The CDR3 reads CSTSGQYGTSGANVLTF. CDR3 nucleotides: TGCAGTACTAGTGGACAGTATGGGACCTCTGGGGCCAACGTCCTGACTTTC.

The J gene is TRBJ1-5, the V gene TRBV28; 9 bases line up with TRBD1. V lost 3 bases to trimming and J lost 6 bases; unmatched junction nucleotides: 6. The CDR3 length is 15 residues. Looked up from germline, CDR1 is MDHEN and CDR2 is SYDVKM. The CDR3 sequence: CASSFGGTGFQPQHF. The CDR3 DNA reads as TGTGCCAGCAGTTTCGGGGGGACAGGGTTTCAGCCCCAGCATTTT.

The chain recombines TRBV5-1 with TRBJ2-1, with 11 bases fitting TRBD2. The CDR3 contains 15 residues. The junction had 8 bases not matched to a gene; V was cut back by 2 bases and J by 10 bases. The germline V gene encodes CDR1 SGHRS and CDR2 YFSETQ. In DNA, the CDR3 is TGCGCCAGCAGCTTCTTAGGACTAGCGGGTGTGGAGCAGTTCTTC. Translating gives CASSFLGLAGVEQFF. The full variable domain, in which reference TRBV5-1 and TRBJ2-1 provide the parts outside the CDR3, is KAGVTQTPRYLIKTRGQQVTLSCSPISGHRSVSWYQQTPGQGLQFLFEYFSETQRNKGNFPGRFSGRQFSNSRSEMNVSTLELGDSALYLCASSFLGLAGVEQFFGPGTRLTVL.